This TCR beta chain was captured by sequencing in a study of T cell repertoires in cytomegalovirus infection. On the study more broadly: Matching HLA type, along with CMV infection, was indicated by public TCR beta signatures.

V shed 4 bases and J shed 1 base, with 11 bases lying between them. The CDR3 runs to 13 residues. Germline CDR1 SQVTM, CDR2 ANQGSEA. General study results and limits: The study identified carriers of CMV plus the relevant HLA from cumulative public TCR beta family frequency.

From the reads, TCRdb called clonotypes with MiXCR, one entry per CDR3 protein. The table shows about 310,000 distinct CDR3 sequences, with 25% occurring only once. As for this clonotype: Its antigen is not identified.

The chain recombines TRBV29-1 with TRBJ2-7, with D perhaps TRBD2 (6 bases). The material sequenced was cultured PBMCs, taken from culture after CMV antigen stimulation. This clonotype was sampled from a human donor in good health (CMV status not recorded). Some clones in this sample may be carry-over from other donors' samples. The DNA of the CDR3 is TGCAGCGTTGCAGCTAGCGTTTCCTACGAGCAGTACTTC. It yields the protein CSVAASVSYEQYF.